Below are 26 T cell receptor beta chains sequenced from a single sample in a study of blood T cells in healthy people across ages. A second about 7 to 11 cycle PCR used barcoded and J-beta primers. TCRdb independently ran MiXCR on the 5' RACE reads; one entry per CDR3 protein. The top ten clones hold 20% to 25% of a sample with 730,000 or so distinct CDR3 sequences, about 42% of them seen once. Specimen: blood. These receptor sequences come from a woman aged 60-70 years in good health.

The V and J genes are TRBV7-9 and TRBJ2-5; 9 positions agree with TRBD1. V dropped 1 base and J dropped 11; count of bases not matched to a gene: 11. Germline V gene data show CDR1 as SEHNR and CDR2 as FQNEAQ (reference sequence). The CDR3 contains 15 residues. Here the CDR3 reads CASSLGTGVYNEQYF. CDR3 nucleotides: TGTGCCAGCAGCTTAGGGACAGGGGTATACAATGAGCAGTACTTC.

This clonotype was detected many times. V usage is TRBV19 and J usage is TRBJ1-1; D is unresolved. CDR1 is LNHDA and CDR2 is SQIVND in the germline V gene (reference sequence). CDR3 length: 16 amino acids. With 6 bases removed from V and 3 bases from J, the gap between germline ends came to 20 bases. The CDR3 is CASSPVGAGKDTEAFF. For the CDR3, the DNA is TGTGCCAGTAGCCCCGTTGGAGCGGGGAAGGACACTGAAGCTTTCTTT.

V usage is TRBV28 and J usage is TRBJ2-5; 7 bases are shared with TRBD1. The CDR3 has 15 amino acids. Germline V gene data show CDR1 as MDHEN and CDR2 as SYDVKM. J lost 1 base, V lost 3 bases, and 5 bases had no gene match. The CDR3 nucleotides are TGTGCCAGCAGTTTCGTGGGGACAGTCCAAGAGACCCAGTACTTC. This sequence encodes CASSFVGTVQETQYF.

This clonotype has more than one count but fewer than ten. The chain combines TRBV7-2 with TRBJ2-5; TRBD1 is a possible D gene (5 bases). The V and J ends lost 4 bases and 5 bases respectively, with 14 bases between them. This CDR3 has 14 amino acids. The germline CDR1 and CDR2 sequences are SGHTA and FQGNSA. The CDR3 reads CASSWGRGSETQYF. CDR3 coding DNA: TGTGCCAGCAGCTGGGGAAGGGGTTCGGAGACCCAGTACTTC.

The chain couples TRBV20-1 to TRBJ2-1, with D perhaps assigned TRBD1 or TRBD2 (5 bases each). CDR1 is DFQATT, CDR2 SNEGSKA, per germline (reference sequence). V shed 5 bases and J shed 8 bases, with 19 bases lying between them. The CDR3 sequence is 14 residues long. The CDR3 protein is CSAPKGPIRDEQFF. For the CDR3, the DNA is TGCAGTGCTCCCAAGGGACCCATTAGGGATGAGCAGTTCTTC.

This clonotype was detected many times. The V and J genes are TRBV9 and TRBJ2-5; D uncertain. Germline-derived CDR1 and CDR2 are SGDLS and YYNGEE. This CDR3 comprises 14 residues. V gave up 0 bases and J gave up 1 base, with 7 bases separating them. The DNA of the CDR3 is TGTGCCAGCAGCGTAGACTGGTCCCAAGAGACCCAGTACTTC. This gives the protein CASSVDWSQETQYF.

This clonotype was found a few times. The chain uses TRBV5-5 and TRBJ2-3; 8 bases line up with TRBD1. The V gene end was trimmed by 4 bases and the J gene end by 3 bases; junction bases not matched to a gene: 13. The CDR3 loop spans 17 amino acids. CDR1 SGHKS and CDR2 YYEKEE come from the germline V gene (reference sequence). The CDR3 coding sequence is TGTGCCAGCAGCCCCCGGCCGGACAGGGTGAAGACAGATACGCAGTATTTT. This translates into CASSPRPDRVKTDTQYF. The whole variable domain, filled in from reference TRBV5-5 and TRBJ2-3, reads DAGVTQSPTHLIKTRGQQVTLRCSPISGHKSVSWYQQVLGQGPQFIFQYYEKEERGRGNFPDRFSARQFPNYSSELNVNALLLGDSALYLCASSPRPDRVKTDTQYFGPGTRLTVL.

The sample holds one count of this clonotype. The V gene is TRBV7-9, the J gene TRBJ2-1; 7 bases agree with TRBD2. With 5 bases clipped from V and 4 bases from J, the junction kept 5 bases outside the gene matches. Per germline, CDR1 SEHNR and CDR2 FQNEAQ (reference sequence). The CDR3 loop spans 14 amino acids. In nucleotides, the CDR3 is TGTGCCAGCAGCGCGGGACTACCATACAATGAGCAGTTCTTC. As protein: CASSAGLPYNEQFF. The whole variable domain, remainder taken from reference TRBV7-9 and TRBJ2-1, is DTGVSQNPRHKITKRGQNVTFRCDPISEHNRLYWYRQTLGQGPEFLTYFQNEAQLEKSRLLSDRFSAERPKGSFSTLEIQRTEQGDSAMYLCASSAGLPYNEQFFGPGTRLTVL.

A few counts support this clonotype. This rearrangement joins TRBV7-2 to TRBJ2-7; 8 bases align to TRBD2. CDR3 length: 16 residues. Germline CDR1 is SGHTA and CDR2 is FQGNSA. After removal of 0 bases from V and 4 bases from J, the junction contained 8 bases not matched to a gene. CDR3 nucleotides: TGTGCCAGCAGCTTAGCCCGGTCCGGGGGGGGATACGAGCAGTACTTC. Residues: CASSLARSGGGYEQYF.

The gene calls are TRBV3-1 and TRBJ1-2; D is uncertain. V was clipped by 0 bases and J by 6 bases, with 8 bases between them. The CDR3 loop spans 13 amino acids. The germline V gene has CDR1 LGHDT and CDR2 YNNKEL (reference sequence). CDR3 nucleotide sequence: TGTGCCAGCAGCCAAGAAGAGCAACATGGCTACACCTTC. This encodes CASSQEEQHGYTF.

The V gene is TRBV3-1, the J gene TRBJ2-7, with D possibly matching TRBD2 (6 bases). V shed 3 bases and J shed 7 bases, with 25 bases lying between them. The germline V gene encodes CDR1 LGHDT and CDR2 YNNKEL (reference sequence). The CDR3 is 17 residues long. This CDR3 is CASSQDGASATYNEQYF. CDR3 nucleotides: TGTGCCAGCAGCCAGGATGGGGCTAGCGCAACCTACAATGAGCAGTACTTC.

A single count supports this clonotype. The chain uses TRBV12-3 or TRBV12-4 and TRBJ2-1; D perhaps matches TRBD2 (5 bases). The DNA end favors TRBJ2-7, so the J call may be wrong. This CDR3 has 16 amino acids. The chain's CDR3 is CASSLSGAASYNEQYF. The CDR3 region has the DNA TGTGCCAGCAGTTTAAGCGGAGCGGCCTCTTACAATGAGCAGTACTTC.

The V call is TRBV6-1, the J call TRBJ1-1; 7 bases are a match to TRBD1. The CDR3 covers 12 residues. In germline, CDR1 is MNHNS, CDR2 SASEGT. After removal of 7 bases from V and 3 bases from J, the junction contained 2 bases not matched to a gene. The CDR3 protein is CASIRGDTEAFF. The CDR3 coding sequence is TGTGCCAGCATCAGGGGGGACACTGAAGCTTTCTTT.

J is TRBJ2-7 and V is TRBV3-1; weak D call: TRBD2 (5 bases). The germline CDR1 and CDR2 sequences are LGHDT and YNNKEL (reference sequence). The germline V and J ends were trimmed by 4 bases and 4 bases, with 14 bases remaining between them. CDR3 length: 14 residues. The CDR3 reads CASSPPGNFYEQYF. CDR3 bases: TGTGCCAGCAGCCCGCCCGGGAATTTTTACGAGCAGTACTTC.

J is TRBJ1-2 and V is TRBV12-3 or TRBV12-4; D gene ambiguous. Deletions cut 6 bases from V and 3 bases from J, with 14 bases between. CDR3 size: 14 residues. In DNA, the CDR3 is TGTGCCAGCAGCCTGGGCAGTCGGGACTATGGCTACACCTTC. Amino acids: CASSLGSRDYGYTF.

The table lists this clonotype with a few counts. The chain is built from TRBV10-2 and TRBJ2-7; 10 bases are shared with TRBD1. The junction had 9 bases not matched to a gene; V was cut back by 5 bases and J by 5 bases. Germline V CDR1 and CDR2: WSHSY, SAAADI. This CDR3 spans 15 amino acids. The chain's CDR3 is CASSNHRDRGHEQYF. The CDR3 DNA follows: TGCGCCAGCAGTAATCACAGGGACAGGGGTCACGAGCAGTACTTC.

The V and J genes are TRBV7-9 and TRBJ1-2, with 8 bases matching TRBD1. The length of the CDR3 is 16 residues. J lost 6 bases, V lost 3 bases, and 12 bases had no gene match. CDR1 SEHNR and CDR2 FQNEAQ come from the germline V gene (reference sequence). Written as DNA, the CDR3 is TGTGCCAGCAGCTTCCTTAGTTCGGACAGGGTCAATGGCTACACCTTC. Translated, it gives CASSFLSSDRVNGYTF. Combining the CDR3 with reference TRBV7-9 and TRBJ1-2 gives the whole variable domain DTGVSQNPRHKITKRGQNVTFRCDPISEHNRLYWYRQTLGQGPEFLTYFQNEAQLEKSRLLSDRFSAERPKGSFSTLEIQRTEQGDSAMYLCASSFLSSDRVNGYTFGSGTRLTVV.

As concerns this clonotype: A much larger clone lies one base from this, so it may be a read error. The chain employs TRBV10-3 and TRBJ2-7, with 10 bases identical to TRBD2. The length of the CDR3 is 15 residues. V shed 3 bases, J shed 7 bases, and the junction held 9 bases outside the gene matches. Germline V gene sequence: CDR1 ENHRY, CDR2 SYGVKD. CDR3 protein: CAISDSGTSALEQYF. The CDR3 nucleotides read TGTGCCATCAGTGACTCCGGGACTAGCGCCTTGGAGCAGTACTTC.

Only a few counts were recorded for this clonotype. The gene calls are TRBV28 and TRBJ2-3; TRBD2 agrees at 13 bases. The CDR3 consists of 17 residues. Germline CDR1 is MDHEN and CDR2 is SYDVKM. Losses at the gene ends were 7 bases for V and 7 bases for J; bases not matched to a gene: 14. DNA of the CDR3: TGTGCCAGCACCACCCCACTCGGGACTAGCGGGATGTATACGCAGTATTTT. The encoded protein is CASTTPLGTSGMYTQYF.

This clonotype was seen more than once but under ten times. CDR3 sequence: CASTPGDYSNQPQHF. The CDR3 DNA follows: TGCGCCAGCACGCCGGGGGATTATAGCAATCAGCCCCAGCATTTT. The gene calls are TRBV5-1 and TRBJ1-5; tentative D call: TRBD1 (5 bases). The CDR3 is 15 amino acids. Germline CDR1 reads SGHRS; CDR2 reads YFSETQ. V lost 6 bases to trimming and J lost 0 bases, with 13 bases between them.

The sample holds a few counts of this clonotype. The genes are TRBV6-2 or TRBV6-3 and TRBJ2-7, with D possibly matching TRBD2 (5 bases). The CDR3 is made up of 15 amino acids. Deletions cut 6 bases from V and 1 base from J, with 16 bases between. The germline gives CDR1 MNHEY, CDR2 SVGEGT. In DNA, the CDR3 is TGTGCCAGCAGCCCCCGCAGGAGCGGTTCCTACGAGCAGTACTTC. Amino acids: CASSPRRSGSYEQYF.

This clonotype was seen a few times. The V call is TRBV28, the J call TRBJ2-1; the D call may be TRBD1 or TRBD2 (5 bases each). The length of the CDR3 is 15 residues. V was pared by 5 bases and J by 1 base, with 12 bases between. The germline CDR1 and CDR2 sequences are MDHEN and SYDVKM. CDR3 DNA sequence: TGTGCCAGCAGTAGGGGAGAGGGGTCCTACAATGAGCAGTTCTTC. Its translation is CASSRGEGSYNEQFF.

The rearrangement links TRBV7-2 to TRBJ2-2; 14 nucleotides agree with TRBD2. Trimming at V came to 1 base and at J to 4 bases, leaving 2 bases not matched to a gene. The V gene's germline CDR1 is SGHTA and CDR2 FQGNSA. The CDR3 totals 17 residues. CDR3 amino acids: CASSLGLAGGATGELFF. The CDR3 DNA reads TGTGCCAGCAGCTTAGGACTAGCGGGAGGGGCCACCGGGGAGCTGTTTTTT.

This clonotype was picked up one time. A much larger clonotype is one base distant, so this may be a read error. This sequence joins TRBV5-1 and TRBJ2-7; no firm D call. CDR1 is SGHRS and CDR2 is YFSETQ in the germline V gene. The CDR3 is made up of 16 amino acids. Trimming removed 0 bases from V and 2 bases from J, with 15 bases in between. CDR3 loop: CASSLARIGYAYEQYF. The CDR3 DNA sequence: TGCGCCAGCAGCTTGGCGAGGATAGGGTATGCCTACGAGCAGTACTTC.

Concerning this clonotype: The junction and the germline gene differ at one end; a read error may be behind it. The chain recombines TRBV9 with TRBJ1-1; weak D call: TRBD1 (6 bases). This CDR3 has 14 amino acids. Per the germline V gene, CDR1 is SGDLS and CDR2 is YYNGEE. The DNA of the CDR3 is TGTGCCAGTAGCGTAGGGGGGGACAACACTGAAGCTTTCTTT. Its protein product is CASSVGGDNTEAFF.

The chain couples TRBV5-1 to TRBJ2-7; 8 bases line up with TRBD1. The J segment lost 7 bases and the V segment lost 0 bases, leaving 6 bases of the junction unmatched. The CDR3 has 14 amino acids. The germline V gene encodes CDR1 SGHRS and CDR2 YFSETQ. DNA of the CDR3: TGCGCCAGCAGCTTGGAACAGGGGGACAATGAGCAGTACTTC. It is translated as CASSLEQGDNEQYF.